The 32 T cell receptor beta chains below all came from one sample that was sequenced in a study of identical twins. TCRdb itself ran the 5' RACE reads through MiXCR, one entry per CDR3 protein. This table has 500,000 to 650,000 distinct CDR3 sequences, 7.1% appearing once. Another study also made use of these data, one on yellow fever vaccine responses in identical twins.

Sequencing input: PBMCs. The origin of the receptors is a woman under 30 in good health.

This clonotype was counted a few times. V gene TRBV3-1 combines with J gene TRBJ2-1; no firm D call. The CDR3 runs to 13 residues. Deletions cut 1 base from V and 7 bases from J, with 8 bases between. The germline V gene encodes CDR1 LGHDT and CDR2 YNNKEL (reference sequence). CDR3 in amino acids: CASSQGDVNEQFF. In DNA form, the CDR3 reads TGTGCCAGCAGCCAAGGCGACGTGAATGAGCAGTTCTTC.

The genes are TRBV11-2 and TRBJ2-3, with D possibly TRBD2 on 5 matching bases. V lost 5 bases to trimming and J lost 3 bases, with 24 bases between them. This CDR3 spans 18 amino acids. Germline CDR1 is SGHAT and CDR2 is FQNNGV. In DNA, the CDR3 is TGTGCCAGCAGCCCCCCGTACTTGGTCCCGAGGGTGACAGATACGCAGTATTTT. This encodes CASSPPYLVPRVTDTQYF. The full variable domain, with the rest looked up from reference TRBV11-2 and TRBJ2-3, is EAGVAQSPRYKIIEKRQSVAFWCNPISGHATLYWYQQILGQGPKLLIQFQNNGVVDDSQLPKDRFSAERLKGVDSTLKIQPAKLEDSAVYLCASSPPYLVPRVTDTQYFGPGTRLTVL.

In this sample, this clonotype turned up a few times. V gene TRBV6-4 combines with J gene TRBJ2-7; TRBD2 aligns across 8 bases. Germline V gene lookup returns CDR1 MRHNA and CDR2 SNTAGT. The CDR3 is 15 residues long. Germline trimming cut 8 bases from V and 3 bases from J; bases unmatched to any gene: 12. The DNA of the CDR3 is TGTGCCAGCTGCGGGGGGAGCGGGAAACTCTACGAGCAGTACTTC. Its translation: CASCGGSGKLYEQYF.

The chain recombines TRBV10-3 with TRBJ2-7; no clear D gene. From germline, CDR1 is ENHRY and CDR2 SYGVKD. The V and J ends lost 0 bases and 4 bases respectively, with 13 bases between them. The CDR3 length is 15 residues. The CDR3: CAISESTRSRYEQYF. CDR3 nucleotide sequence: TGTGCCATCAGTGAGTCTACCAGGAGTAGGTACGAGCAGTACTTC.

This chain uses TRBV29-1 with TRBJ2-4; 8 bases are shared with TRBD1. There are 15 residues in the CDR3. The V gene end was trimmed by 2 bases and the J gene end by 2 bases; junction bases not matched to a gene: 5. The germline CDR1 and CDR2 sequences are SQVTM and ANQGSEA. This CDR3 is CSVEKGTGTKNIQYF. In DNA, the CDR3 is TGCAGCGTTGAAAAAGGGACAGGCACCAAAAACATTCAGTACTTC. Full variable domain (missing parts from reference TRBV29-1 and TRBJ2-4): SAVISQKPSRDICQRGTSLTIQCQVDSQVTMMFWYRQQPGQSLTLIATANQGSEATYESGFVIDKFPISRPNLTFSTLTVSNMSPEDSSIYLCSVEKGTGTKNIQYFGAGTRLSVL.

This clonotype was detected ten times or more. The genes are TRBV29-1 and TRBJ2-2; D gene ambiguous. The CDR3 has 12 residues. The V end lost 6 bases, the J end lost 4 bases, and 9 bases lay between the germline ends. Germline CDR1 SQVTM, CDR2 ANQGSEA. The CDR3 sequence: CSVSSVTGELFF. CDR3 coding DNA: TGCAGCGTGAGTTCGGTCACCGGGGAGCTGTTTTTT.

This clonotype was picked up many times. The chain uses TRBV24-1 and TRBJ2-2, with 7 positions matching TRBD2. The CDR3 is 13 residues long. CDR1 KGHDR and CDR2 SFDVKD come from the germline V gene. J lost 0 bases, V lost 9 bases, and 0 bases had no gene match. This CDR3 reads CATGTTNTGELFF. For the CDR3, the DNA is TGTGCCACCGGGACTACGAACACCGGGGAGCTGTTTTTT.

This clonotype was recorded at least ten times. The CDR3 reads CASSGLLSGPTYNEQFF. CDR3 nucleotides: TGTGCCAGCAGTGGACTTCTTAGCGGGCCCACCTACAATGAGCAGTTCTTC. The chain has TRBV2 and TRBJ2-1, with 7 nucleotides matching TRBD2. The V and J ends lost 4 bases and 2 bases, in that order; junction bases with no gene match: 11. CDR1 SNHLY and CDR2 FYNNEI come from the germline V gene. CDR3 length: 17 amino acids.

This clonotype showed up just a few times. The chain is built from TRBV29-1 and TRBJ2-1; 9 positions match TRBD1. V trimming: 6 bases; J trimming: 7 bases; junction bases outside the gene matches: 13. The CDR3 loop spans 15 amino acids. Germline CDR1 is SQVTM and CDR2 is ANQGSEA. CDR3 residues: CSVGGRTGVRNEQFF. CDR3 DNA: TGCAGCGTCGGGGGTCGGACAGGGGTTAGGAATGAGCAGTTCTTC.

This clonotype was seen ten or more times. The CDR3, as DNA: TGCAGCGCGAGGACTAGCGGGAGATACGAGCAGTACTTC. This codes for CSARTSGRYEQYF. V is TRBV20-1 and J is TRBJ2-7; 13 positions match TRBD2. The CDR3 contains 13 residues. Germline CDR1 is DFQATT and CDR2 is SNEGSKA (reference sequence).

V and J are TRBV10-3 and TRBJ1-1, with TRBD1 identical over 8 bases. The CDR3 sequence is 16 residues long. The J segment lost 1 base and the V segment lost 1 base, leaving 5 bases of the junction unmatched. Per germline, CDR1 ENHRY and CDR2 SYGVKD. The CDR3 DNA is TGTGCCATCAGTGAGTGGGCAGGGGGCACGAACACTGAAGCTTTCTTT. This codes for CAISEWAGGTNTEAFF.

V is TRBV5-6 and J is TRBJ2-3, with D perhaps matching TRBD2 (5 bases). Germline V CDR1 and CDR2: SGHDT, YYEEEE. This CDR3 is built from 15 residues. The V end was cut by 2 bases, the J end by 6 bases, with 16 bases between. The CDR3 reads CASSFVATGGDTQYF. The CDR3 bases are TGTGCCAGCAGCTTTGTAGCGACCGGTGGGGATACGCAGTATTTT.

This clonotype appeared a few times. V and J are TRBV7-9 and TRBJ1-3, with 7 bases aligning to TRBD1. The CDR3 has 14 amino acids. Germline CDR1 reads SEHNR; CDR2 reads FQNEAQ (reference sequence). The J segment lost 9 bases and the V segment lost 5 bases, leaving 10 bases of the junction unmatched. The DNA for the CDR3 is TGTGCCAGCAGCCCGACAGGGTTCGTGGTCACCATATATTTT. Protein sequence: CASSPTGFVVTIYF.

This chain uses TRBV5-1 with TRBJ2-2; D is unclear. This CDR3 comprises 14 residues. Germline CDR1 SGHRS, CDR2 YFSETQ. V dropped 8 bases and J dropped 0 bases, with 11 bases sitting between them. The DNA for the CDR3 is TGCGCCAGTGCGCCCGCGTCGAACACCGGGGAGCTGTTTTTT. It is translated as CASAPASNTGELFF.

This clonotype was detected ten times or more. The gene calls are TRBV11-3 and TRBJ2-1; 7 positions agree with TRBD2. The CDR3 runs to 15 residues. Unmatched junction bases numbered 6, after V lost 3 bases and J lost 4 bases. CDR1 is SGHNT and CDR2 is YENEEA in the germline V gene. The CDR3 loop is CASSLGGSTYNEQFF. CDR3 nucleotides: TGTGCCAGCAGCTTGGGCGGGAGTACTTACAATGAGCAGTTCTTC.

The chain has TRBV12-3 or TRBV12-4 and TRBJ2-1; a weak D match, TRBD2 (7 bases). CDR3 size: 15 residues. V gave up 8 bases and J gave up 7 bases, with 21 bases separating them. DNA of the CDR3: TGTGCCAGCCCCCCTAGGGCGGGGGCCGTGAATGAGCAGTTCTTC. It encodes CASPPRAGAVNEQFF.

As DNA, the CDR3 is TGTGCCAGCAGCTTATCGATATTGGGTGGGAGCTCCTACAATGAGCAGTTCTTC. It yields the protein CASSLSILGGSSYNEQFF. J is TRBJ2-1 and V is TRBV5-5; D perhaps matches TRBD2 (5 bases). Germline values: CDR1 SGHKS, CDR2 YYEKEE (reference sequence). CDR3 length: 18 residues. The ends were cut back, 2 bases at V and 0 bases at J, with 18 bases in the middle.

This clonotype was seen a few times. The rearrangement links TRBV27 to TRBJ2-7, with D maybe TRBD2 (7 bases). The ends were cut back, 6 bases at V and 0 bases at J, with 15 bases in the middle. The CDR3 spans 15 residues. The V gene's germline CDR1 is MNHEY and CDR2 SMNVEV (reference sequence). For the CDR3, the DNA is TGTGCCAGCAGGGCCCGGGGGGCTCCCTCCTACGAGCAGTACGTC. Its translation: CASRARGAPSYEQYV.

This clonotype came up a few times. This chain connects TRBV4-1 to TRBJ2-5; D unresolved. The V end was cut by 6 bases, the J end by 1 base, with 24 bases between. Germline CDR1 reads MGHRA; CDR2 reads YSYEKL. CDR3 size: 18 residues. This CDR3 reads CASSPTLGLAQTQETQYF. CDR3 DNA sequence: TGCGCCAGCAGTCCAACCCTCGGATTAGCCCAAACCCAAGAGACCCAGTACTTC.

In nucleotides, the CDR3 is TGTGCCAGCAGTTTTATGGGATCCAATGAGCAGTTCTTC. Amino acid sequence: CASSFMGSNEQFF. The V gene is TRBV12-3 or TRBV12-4, the J gene TRBJ2-1, with unresolved D. Trimming shortened V by 3 bases and J by 6 bases, and 9 bases separated the two germline ends. The CDR3 consists of 13 residues.

This clonotype has ten or more counts. The rearrangement joins TRBV12-3 or TRBV12-4 to TRBJ2-5, with a weak D call TRBD2 (6 bases). V was trimmed by 2 bases and J by 5 bases, leaving 12 bases between them. This CDR3 is 14 amino acids long. The CDR3, as DNA: TGTGCCAGCAGTTTACGCGATGGAGGGGAGACCCAGTACTTC. Its translation: CASSLRDGGETQYF.

This clonotype was detected many times. The chain links TRBV29-1 to TRBJ2-7, with 9 positions matching TRBD2. Germline V gene sequence: CDR1 SQVTM, CDR2 ANQGSEA. The CDR3 is made up of 15 amino acids. V shed 0 bases and J 4 bases; nucleotides not matched to a gene: 7. In DNA, the CDR3 is TGCAGCGTTGAAGATGCGGCTAGCGGGATGTACGAGCAGTACTTC. Encoded protein: CSVEDAASGMYEQYF.

In its sample, this clonotype was seen a few times. The chain combines TRBV7-8 with TRBJ1-6; possible D gene TRBD1, 5 bases. The CDR3 loop spans 15 amino acids. The germline V and J ends were trimmed by 0 bases and 9 bases, with 12 bases remaining between them. CDR1 is SGHVS and CDR2 is FQNEAQ in the germline V gene. This CDR3 reads CASSLAGTGISPLHF. CDR3 nucleotide sequence: TGTGCCAGCAGCTTAGCCGGGACGGGGATTTCACCCCTCCACTTT.

The CDR3: CARSSDRQIRGRYEQYV. As DNA, the CDR3 is TGTGCCAGAAGCTCCGACCGGCAAATCAGGGGGAGGTACGAGCAGTACGTC. This chain connects TRBV5-3 to TRBJ2-7, with a weak D call TRBD1 (7 bases). TRBV5-3 is an ORF, with its function uncertain. Trimming removed 3 bases at V and 4 bases at J, with 23 bases between. The length of the CDR3 is 17 residues.

This clonotype was found a few times. The chain has TRBV12-3 or TRBV12-4 and TRBJ2-5, with 7 nucleotides matching TRBD2. J was trimmed by 1 base and V by 8 bases; bases with no gene match: 10. The CDR3 runs 15 residues. This chain's CDR3 is CASGEGPLVQETQYF. The CDR3 DNA is TGTGCCAGCGGGGAGGGGCCCCTCGTCCAAGAGACCCAGTACTTC.

This clonotype was counted a few times. The chain links TRBV10-3 to TRBJ2-7; D remains unclear. The CDR3 runs to 12 residues. CDR1 ENHRY and CDR2 SYGVKD come from the germline V gene. The V gene lost 10 bases and the J gene lost 0 bases, with 10 bases spanning the gap. The CDR3 loop reads CATGRDSYEQYF. The CDR3 coding sequence is TGTGCCACCGGTAGGGACTCCTACGAGCAGTACTTC.

This chain links TRBV6-1 with TRBJ2-5; a weak D match, TRBD2 (6 bases). V lost 4 bases and J 1 base, leaving 13 bases between the germline ends. This CDR3 contains 15 residues. Germline CDR1 is MNHNS and CDR2 is SASEGT. CDR3 sequence reads: CASSAGPGVQETQYF. DNA of the CDR3: TGTGCCAGCAGTGCCGGACCGGGGGTCCAAGAGACCCAGTACTTC.

This clonotype appeared a few times. CDR3 residues: CASRHRDSRQETQYF. Here the CDR3 DNA reads TGCGCCAGCAGACACCGGGACAGCCGACAAGAGACCCAGTACTTC. The J gene is TRBJ2-5, the V gene TRBV5-1, with 7 bases lining up with TRBD1. V lost 5 bases and J lost 2; bases outside the gene matches: 9. This CDR3 has 15 amino acids. The V gene's germline CDR1 is SGHRS and CDR2 YFSETQ.

Many counts were recorded for this clonotype. The V gene is TRBV20-1, the J gene TRBJ2-1; 12 bases match TRBD1. The CDR3 has 16 amino acids. Germline CDR1 reads DFQATT; CDR2 reads SNEGSKA (reference sequence). The V segment lost 0 bases and the J segment 8 bases; nucleotides outside the gene matches: 8. The CDR3 DNA follows: TGCAGTGCTAGAGATATGAGGGGACAGGGGGCAGATGAGCAGTTCTTC. This codes for CSARDMRGQGADEQFF.

This clonotype was counted only a few times. CDR3 bases: TGTGCCAGCAGTGAAGAATGGGGGGGAACCAATGAGCAGTTCTTC. Its protein is CASSEEWGGTNEQFF. The chain is built from TRBV6-1 and TRBJ2-1; TRBD2 matches 7 bases. CDR1 and CDR2 (germline): MNHNS, SASEGT. This CDR3 comprises 15 residues. V was pared by 1 base and J by 6 bases, with 6 bases of the junction left unmatched.

This clonotype was picked up a small number of times. The rearrangement joins TRBV5-1 to TRBJ2-7; possibly TRBD1 for D (6 bases). V gave up 0 bases and J gave up 2 bases, with 12 bases separating them. The germline CDR1 and CDR2 sequences are SGHRS and YFSETQ. This CDR3 comprises 15 residues. The CDR3: CASSLESGDPYEQYV. The CDR3 DNA is TGCGCCAGCAGCTTGGAGTCAGGGGACCCCTACGAGCAGTACGTC.

Ten or more counts support this clonotype. The gene calls are TRBV12-3 or TRBV12-4 and TRBJ2-1; 14 nucleotides match TRBD2. The CDR3 is 14 residues long. Trimming at V came to 6 bases and at J to 5 bases, leaving 0 bases not matched to a gene. The CDR3 here is CASRTSGGDNEQFF. CDR3 coding DNA: TGTGCCAGCAGGACTAGCGGGGGGGACAATGAGCAGTTCTTC.